This TCR beta chain was recovered during a study of graft-versus-host responses after intestinal transplantation. Study-level background: Every one of the recipients received anti-thymocyte globulin induction and afterwards took tacrolimus and steroids for around 3 years.

Data came from immunoSEQ multiplex PCR; TCRdb stores just in-frame clones and leaves some out. The table records tens of thousands of clones, around nine tenths of them present only once. About this clone itself: Its target is unknown.

The ends were cut back, 8 bases at V and 1 base at J, with 13 bases in the middle. This CDR3 has 14 amino acids. Per germline, CDR1 SGHNT and CDR2 YENEEA. The clonotype originates from a human donor who received an intestinal transplant. The V call is TRBV11-3, the J call TRBJ2-3; D may be TRBD1 or TRBD2 (5 bases each). Material: unstimulated CD8+ T cells sorted from spleen or lymph node cells, obtained before intestinal transplant. The CDR3 DNA is TGTGCCAGCTCCCCTAGGGACGGCACAGATACGCAGTATTTT. Amino acids: CASSPRDGTDTQYF.